This TCR beta chain was found in a study of T cell repertoires in cytomegalovirus infection. Study-wide context: It was the public TCR beta signatures that indicated both CMV infection and matching HLA type.

One entry per CDR3 protein, called by TCRdb with MiXCR from the reads. The sample has fewer than 900,000 distinct CDR3 sequences; 29% are singletons. This clonotype has a count of ten or more. The antigen is unknown. CDR3 length: 14 amino acids. Germline V gives CDR1 SGHVS, CDR2 FNYEAQ. V lost 3 bases and J lost 2; bases outside the gene matches: 1. This TCR was recovered from a human donor in good health (CMV status not recorded). Some clones in this sample may be carry-over from other donors' samples. The sample consisted of cultured CD8+ T cells from PBMCs, taken from culture after CMV antigen stimulation. The V call is TRBV7-6, the J call TRBJ2-3; TRBD1 aligns across 8 bases. This CDR3 is CASSLGQATDTQYF. The CDR3, as DNA: TGTGCCAGCAGCTTGGGACAGGCCACAGATACGCAGTATTTT. The entire variable domain, with the rest obtained from reference TRBV7-6 and TRBJ2-3, is as follows: GAGVSQSPRYKVTKRGQDVALRCDPISGHVSLYWYRQALGQGPEFLTYFNYEAQQDKSGLPNDRFSAERPEGSISTLTIQRTEQRDSAMYRCASSLGQATDTQYFGPGTRLTVL.